The source of this T cell receptor (beta chain) is a study of shared clonotypes between healthy human individuals. Study-level information: There were three CD4 naive, three CD4 memory, two CD8 naive and one CD8 memory plates per donor. Findings of the study overall: Compared with clonotypes that all four donors shared, non-shared clonotypes had lower generation probabilities.

Assay: immunoSEQ multiplex PCR; the TCRdb copy retains only in-frame clones and omits some. The table records roughly 2.2 million clones, over 85% of them present only once. In its sample, this clone was seen a few times. Its antigen is unknown. Splitting the CD4+ cells yielded a CD45RA+ naive subset and a CD45RA-negative memory subset. The V end lost 2 bases, the J end lost 5 bases, and 12 bases lay between the germline ends. The CDR3 runs to 14 residues. In germline, CDR1 is KGHSH, CDR2 LQKENI. This rearrangement joins TRBV18 to TRBJ1-1; D is possibly TRBD1 (5 bases). The sequencing input was naive CD4+ T cells from PBMCs. Sample subset: CD45RA+ positively selected. This sequence originates from a man between 18 and 35 years old in good health. Some clones in this sample may be carry-over from other donors' samples. The DNA of the CDR3 is TGTGCCAGCTCACCAACGGGGAAGGGGACTGAAGCTTTCTTT. It yields the protein CASSPTGKGTEAFF.